This is a list of T cell receptor beta chains from one sample in a study of T cell responses to AZD1222 COVID-19 vaccine. The protocol was immunoSEQ multiplex PCR, while the TCRdb copy is restricted to in-frame clones and leaves out a portion. Of more than 150,000 clones in the sample, around nine tenths were seen once. Source: peripheral blood, taken on day 0 of AZD1222 vaccination. All receptors derive from an adult in good health. Both conserved end residues are part of each CDR3. A D gene is named only where the DNA matches it firmly. A clone size is listed for some rows: how often the clone was seen (once, few, many), or a class if it is expanded.

CDR3	DNA	D	V	size	length	J
CASSQDPGQGATEAFF	TGCGCCAGCAGCCAAGATCCGGGACAGGGGGCCACTGAAGCTTTCTTT	TRBD1	TRBV4-1	-	16	TRBJ1-1
CASSASGQGANVLTF	TGTGCCAGCAGTGCTTCAGGCCAGGGTGCCAACGTCCTGACTTTC	-	TRBV2	-	15	TRBJ2-6
CASSLEYSNRETQYF	TGCGCCAGCAGCTTGGAATACAGTAATCGGGAGACCCAGTACTTC	-	TRBV5-1	-	15	TRBJ2-5
CASADRKETQYF	TGTGCCAGCGCCGACCGCAAAGAGACCCAGTACTTC	-	TRBV28	-	12	TRBJ2-5
CASSFGVPYEQYF	TGTGCCAGCAGCTTTGGAGTGCCCTACGAGCAGTACTTC	-	TRBV5-5	-	13	TRBJ2-7
CASTGGGVTDTQYF	TGTGCCAGCACCGGAGGGGGCGTCACAGATACGCAGTATTTT	-	TRBV9	-	14	TRBJ2-3
CASISSATYEQYF	TGTGCCAGCATCAGTAGCGCGACCTACGAGCAGTACTTC	-	TRBV28	-	13	TRBJ2-7
CASSLPGIVFSYGYTF	TGTGCCAGCAGTTTACCTGGGATCGTCTTTTCGTATGGCTACACCTTC	-	TRBV28	-	16	TRBJ1-2
CASSLGGTGELFF	TGTGCCAGCAGTTTGGGAGGAACCGGGGAGCTGTTTTTT	-	TRBV27	once	13	TRBJ2-2
CASRRLDFTDTQYF	TGTGCCAGTAGGAGACTGGATTTCACAGATACGCAGTATTTT	-	TRBV19	few	14	TRBJ2-3